Listed below are T cell receptor beta chains from one sample, sequenced in a study of cytomegalovirus exposure and HLA in healthy donors. Generated by immunoSEQ multiplex PCR, the TCRdb table keeps only in-frame clones and is missing some. The table includes roughly 120,000 clones, around 80% detected once. Source material: PBMCs. The receptor source for this set is a young man in good health and CMV-seronegative. Each CDR3 is given with its conserved first and last residue.

v_gene,CDR3aa
TRBV6-5,CASNMDGARGEQYF
TRBV29-1,CSVEDPGQGSYEQYF
TRBV19,CASSLPPDRVPNQPQHF
TRBV19,CASRTSTGRLTDTQYF
TRBV4-3,CASSHLAGTTAYEQYF
TRBV5-4,CASSFPGEVTSTDTQYF
TRBV15,CATSRGGSAAFF
TRBV5-1,CASLLAAEETDTQYF
TRBV5-8,CASSLIGGSFETQYF
TRBV9,CASSVDRYGGYTF
TRBV7-9,CASSWGGLFAGQNTGELFF
TRBV11-2,CASSRGGSNSPLHF
TRBV4-2,CASSQDLAGVENEQFF
TRBV5-4,CASSSPLGGGPNTGELFF
TRBV7-7,CASSLDQGETQYF
TRBV6-1,CASRTGGFVFEKLFF
TRBV6-1,CASSHDNRETEPQHF
TRBV2,CARNRLAGGNEQYF
TRBV4-2,CASSQVGTNQGAQPYGYTF
TRBV19,CASSTGLRSYNEQFF
TRBV7-2,CASSLVFGTGELFF
TRBV10-2,CASRLGQNTEAFF
TRBV6-5,CASSYGGGQVYGYTF
TRBV6-5,CASSYFPSGSQNIQYF
TRBV6-6,CASSIGVGGKNQPQHF
TRBV7-3,CASSSTGGGENTGELFF
TRBV10-3,CAISESGQGLETQYF
TRBV6-5,CASTPQAGYADTQYF
TRBV28,CASSLSGRALGGELFF
TRBV5-4,CASSLQSRGTDTQYF
TRBV5-4,CASSLAATPAYNEQFF
TRBV10-1,CASSDGSSSGNTIYF
TRBV5-1,CASSFKGGEADTQYF
TRBV6-6,CASSRLAGGRTDTQYF
TRBV11-2,CASSRTLRGDYGYTF
TRBV2,CASSVAVAYNEQFF
TRBV5-8,CASSPTGHEAFF
TRBV7-9,CAITPGLAGPGLGEQYF
TRBV5-1,CASSLDSPTDTQYF
TRBV5-8,CASSLGLAAGEQFF
TRBV19,CASTNLRGGVRTEAFF
TRBV11-1,CASRIGLAGGYNEQFF
TRBV5-4,CASSLVQGGYTF
TRBV5-1,CASGFGQGISGANVLTF
TRBV2,CARNRGPSSGNTIYF
TRBV7-2,CASSWTVDRNTIYF
TRBV27,CASSLGQYYGYTF
TRBV6-1,CASRRTGGENEKLFF
TRBV7-3,CASSPSGSSYNEQFF
TRBV7-2,CASSLAGGGGNTIYF
TRBV5-5,CASSLVPSPRTGRDTQYF
TRBV4-2,CASSQEGPLAGYNEQFF
TRBV9,CASSWGTSGRARNEQFF
TRBV7-9,CSSSLYGQGYSVNTEAFF